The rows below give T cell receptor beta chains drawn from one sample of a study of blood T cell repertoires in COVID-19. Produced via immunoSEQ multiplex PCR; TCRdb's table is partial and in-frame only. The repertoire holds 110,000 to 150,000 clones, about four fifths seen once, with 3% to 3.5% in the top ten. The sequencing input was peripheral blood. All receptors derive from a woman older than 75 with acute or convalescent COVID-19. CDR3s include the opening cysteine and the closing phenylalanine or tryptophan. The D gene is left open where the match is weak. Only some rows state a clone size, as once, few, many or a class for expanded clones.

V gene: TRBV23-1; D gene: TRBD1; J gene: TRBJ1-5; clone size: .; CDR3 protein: CASSLPGQGRSEGNQPQHF; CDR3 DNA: TGCGCCAGCAGTCTCCCGGGACAGGGGAGGTCCGAGGGCAATCAGCCCCAGCATTTT
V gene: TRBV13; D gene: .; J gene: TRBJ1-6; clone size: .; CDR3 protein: CASSSGLPEESPLHF; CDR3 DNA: TGTGCCAGCAGCTCCGGACTCCCCGAGGAATCACCCCTCCACTTT
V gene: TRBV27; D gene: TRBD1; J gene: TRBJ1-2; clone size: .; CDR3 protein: CASSFSGTGRPSRGYTF; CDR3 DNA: TGTGCCAGCAGTTTCTCCGGGACAGGGCGCCCAAGCAGGGGCTACACCTTC
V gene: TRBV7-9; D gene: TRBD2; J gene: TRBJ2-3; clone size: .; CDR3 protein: CASSLYGKAGGPDTQYF; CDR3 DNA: TGTGCCAGCAGCTTATATGGCAAAGCGGGGGGACCAGATACGCAGTATTTT
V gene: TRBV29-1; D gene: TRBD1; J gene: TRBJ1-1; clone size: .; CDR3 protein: CSARTGGTEAFF; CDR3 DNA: TGCAGCGCTCGGACAGGGGGGACTGAAGCTTTCTTT
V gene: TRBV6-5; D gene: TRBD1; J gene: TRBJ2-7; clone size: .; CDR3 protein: CASTLGQGQSYEQYF; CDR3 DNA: TGTGCCAGCACCTTGGGCCAGGGACAGTCCTACGAGCAGTACTTC
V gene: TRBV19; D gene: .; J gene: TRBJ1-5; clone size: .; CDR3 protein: CASSPRYRAATQPQHF; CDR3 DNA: TGTGCCAGTAGTCCACGATACAGGGCCGCAACTCAGCCCCAGCATTTT
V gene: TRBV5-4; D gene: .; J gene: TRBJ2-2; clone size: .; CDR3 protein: CASSSKTGNTGELFF; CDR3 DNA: TGTGCCAGCAGCTCTAAGACAGGGAACACCGGGGAGCTGTTTTTT
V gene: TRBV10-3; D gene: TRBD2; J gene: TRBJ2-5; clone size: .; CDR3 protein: CAIRPGLAGQETQYF; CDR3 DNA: TGTGCCATCAGACCGGGACTAGCGGGGCAAGAGACCCAGTACTTC
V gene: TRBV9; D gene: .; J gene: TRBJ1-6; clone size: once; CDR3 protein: CASSNLFLGSPLHF; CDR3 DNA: TGTGCCAGCAGCAATCTCTTCCTAGGTTCACCCCTCCACTTT
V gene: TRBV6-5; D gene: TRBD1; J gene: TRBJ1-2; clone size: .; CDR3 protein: CASNRQGRYGYTF; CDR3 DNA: TGTGCCAGCAATAGACAGGGCCGCTATGGCTACACCTTC
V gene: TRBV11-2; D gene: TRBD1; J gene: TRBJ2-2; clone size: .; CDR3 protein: CASSLLTGTGSGELFF; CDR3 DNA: TGTGCCAGCAGCTTACTAACCGGGACAGGGTCCGGGGAGCTGTTTTTT
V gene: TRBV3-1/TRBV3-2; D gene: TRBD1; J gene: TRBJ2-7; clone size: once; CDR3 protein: CASSPQGQGAYEQYF; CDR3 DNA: TGTGCCAGCAGCCCCCAGGGACAGGGCGCCTACGAGCAGTACTTC
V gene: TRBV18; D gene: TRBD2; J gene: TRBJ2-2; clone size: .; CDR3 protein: CASSPGGGAWNTGELFF; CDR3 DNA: TGTGCCAGCTCACCAGGCGGGGGGGCGTGGAACACCGGGGAGCTGTTTTTT
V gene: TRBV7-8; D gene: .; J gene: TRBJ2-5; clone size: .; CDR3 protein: CASSLVRQQETQYF; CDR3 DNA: TGTGCCAGCAGCTTAGTCAGGCAGCAAGAGACCCAGTACTTC
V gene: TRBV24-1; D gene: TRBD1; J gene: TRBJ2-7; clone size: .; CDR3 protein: CATSDLRQGAYEQYF; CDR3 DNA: TGTGCCACCAGTGATTTGCGACAGGGTGCCTACGAGCAGTACTTC
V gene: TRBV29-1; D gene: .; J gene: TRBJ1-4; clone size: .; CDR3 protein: CSVRGDEKLFF; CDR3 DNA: TGCAGCGTTCGGGGGGATGAAAAACTGTTTTTT
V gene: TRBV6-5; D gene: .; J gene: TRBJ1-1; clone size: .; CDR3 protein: CASSYSSGVAAFF; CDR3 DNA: TGTGCCAGCAGTTACTCGAGCGGGGTTGCAGCTTTCTTT
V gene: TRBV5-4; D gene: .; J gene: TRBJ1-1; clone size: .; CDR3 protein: CASSLGGGNTEAFF; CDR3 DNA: TGTGCCAGCAGCTTGGGAGGGGGGAACACTGAAGCTTTCTTT
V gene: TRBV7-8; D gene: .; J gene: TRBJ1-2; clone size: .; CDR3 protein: CASSPGYGYTF; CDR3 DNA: TGTGCCAGCAGCCCAGGCTATGGCTACACCTTC
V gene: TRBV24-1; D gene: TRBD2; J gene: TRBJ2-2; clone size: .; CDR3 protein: CATSDPSAGGDTGELFF; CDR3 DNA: TGTGCCACCAGTGATCCGTCAGCGGGGGGAGACACCGGGGAGCTGTTTTTT
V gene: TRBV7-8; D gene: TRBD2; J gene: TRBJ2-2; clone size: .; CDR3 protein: CASSPRGSGTAGELFF; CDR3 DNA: TGTGCCAGCAGCCCTCGGGGTAGCGGGACGGCCGGGGAGCTGTTTTTT
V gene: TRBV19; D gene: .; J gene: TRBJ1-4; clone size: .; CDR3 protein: CASGGIPLEKLFF; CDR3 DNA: TGTGCCAGTGGAGGGATCCCACTGGAAAAACTGTTTTTT
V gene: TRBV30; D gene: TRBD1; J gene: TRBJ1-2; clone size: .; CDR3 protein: CAWSVSGQGEYGYTF; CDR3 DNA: TGTGCCTGGAGTGTCTCAGGACAGGGGGAATATGGCTACACCTTC
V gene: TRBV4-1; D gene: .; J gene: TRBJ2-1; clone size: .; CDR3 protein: CASSQDFSTANNEQFF; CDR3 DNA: TGCGCCAGCAGCCAAGATTTTTCGACAGCAAACAATGAGCAGTTCTTC
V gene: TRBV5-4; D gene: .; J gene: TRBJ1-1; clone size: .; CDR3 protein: CASSLQGTNTEAFF; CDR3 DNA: TGTGCCAGCAGCCTACAGGGTACGAACACTGAAGCTTTCTTT
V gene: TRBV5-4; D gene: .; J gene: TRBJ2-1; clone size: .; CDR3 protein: CASSGGTDYNEQFF; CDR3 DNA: TGTGCCAGCAGCGGCGGGACAGACTACAATGAGCAGTTCTTC
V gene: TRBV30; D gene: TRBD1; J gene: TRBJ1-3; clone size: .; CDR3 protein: CAWSAGTARNTIYF; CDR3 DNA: TGTGCCTGGAGTGCCGGGACAGCTCGAAACACCATATATTTT
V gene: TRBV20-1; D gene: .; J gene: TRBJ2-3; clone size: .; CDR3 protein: CSAQSTDTQYF; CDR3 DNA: TGCAGTGCTCAAAGCACAGATACGCAGTATTTT
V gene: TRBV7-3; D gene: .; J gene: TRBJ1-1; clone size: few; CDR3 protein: CASSNGGNTEAFF; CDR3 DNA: TGTGCCAGCAGCAACGGGGGGAACACTGAAGCTTTCTTT
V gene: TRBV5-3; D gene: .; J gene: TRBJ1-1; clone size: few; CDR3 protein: CARSSPPHASSYMNTEAFF; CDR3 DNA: TGTGCCAGAAGCTCCCCACCACACGCTTCCTCTTACATGAACACTGAAGCTTTCTTT
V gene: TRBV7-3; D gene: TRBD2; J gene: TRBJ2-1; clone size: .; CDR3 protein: CASSPRTSRDGEQFF; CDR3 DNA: TGTGCCAGCAGCCCCCGGACTAGTCGCGATGGTGAGCAGTTCTTC
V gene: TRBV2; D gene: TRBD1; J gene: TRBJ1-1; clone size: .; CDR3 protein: CASNPRGQANTEAFF; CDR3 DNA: TGTGCCAGCAATCCTAGGGGACAGGCGAACACTGAAGCTTTCTTT
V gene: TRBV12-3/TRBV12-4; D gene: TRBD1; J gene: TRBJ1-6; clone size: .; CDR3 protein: CASSVTGVTPLHF; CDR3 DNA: TGTGCCAGCAGTGTTACAGGGGTGACACCCCTCCACTTT
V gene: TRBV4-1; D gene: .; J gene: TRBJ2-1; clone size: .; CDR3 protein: CASSHPWTEGRSYNEQFF; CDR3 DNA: TGCGCCAGCAGCCACCCATGGACAGAAGGTCGCTCCTACAATGAGCAGTTCTTC
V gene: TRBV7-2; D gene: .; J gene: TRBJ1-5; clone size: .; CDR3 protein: CASSLLGGNQPQHF; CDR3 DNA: TGTGCCAGCAGCTTATTAGGGGGCAATCAGCCCCAGCATTTT
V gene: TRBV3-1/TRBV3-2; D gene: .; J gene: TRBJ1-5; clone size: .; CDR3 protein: CASSQQGSGQPQHF; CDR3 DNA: TGTGCCAGCAGCCAACAGGGGTCGGGGCAGCCCCAGCATTTT
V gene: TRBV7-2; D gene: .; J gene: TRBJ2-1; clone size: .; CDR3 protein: CASRASGRSYNEQFF; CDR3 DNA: TGTGCCAGCAGAGCCAGCGGGCGCTCCTACAATGAGCAGTTCTTC
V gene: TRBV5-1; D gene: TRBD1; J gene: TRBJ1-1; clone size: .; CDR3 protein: CASSTSGQGDTEAFF; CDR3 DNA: TGCGCCAGCAGCACTTCGGGACAGGGGGACACTGAAGCTTTCTTT
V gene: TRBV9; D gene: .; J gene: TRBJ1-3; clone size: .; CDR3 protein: CASSPLRGNTIYF; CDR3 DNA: TGTGCCAGCAGCCCCCTCCGGGGGAACACCATATATTTT
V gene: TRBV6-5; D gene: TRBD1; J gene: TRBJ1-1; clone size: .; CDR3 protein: CASRTAGGANTEAFF; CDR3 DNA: TGTGCCAGCAGGACGGCAGGGGGCGCGAACACTGAAGCTTTCTTT
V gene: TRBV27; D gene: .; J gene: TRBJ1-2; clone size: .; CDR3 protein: CASTSRGGLGYTF; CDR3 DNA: TGTGCCAGCACCTCGCGCGGGGGGCTCGGCTACACCTTC
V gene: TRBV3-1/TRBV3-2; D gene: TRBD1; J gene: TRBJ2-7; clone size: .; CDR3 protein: CASSPSTGTGGGEQYF; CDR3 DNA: TGTGCCAGCAGCCCCTCTACCGGGACAGGGGGTGGCGAGCAGTACTTC
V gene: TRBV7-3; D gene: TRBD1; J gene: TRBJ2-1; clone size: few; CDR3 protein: CASSPSDRDGEQFF; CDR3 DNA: TGTGCCAGCAGCCCCAGCGACAGGGATGGGGAGCAGTTCTTC
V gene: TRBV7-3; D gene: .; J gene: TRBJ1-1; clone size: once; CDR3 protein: CASSAGNTEAFF; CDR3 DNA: TGTGCCAGCAGCGCCGGGAACACTGAAGCTTTCTTT
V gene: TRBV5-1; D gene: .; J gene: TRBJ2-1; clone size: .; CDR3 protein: CASSSGTRGNEQFF; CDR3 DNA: TGCGCCAGCAGCTCAGGAACCAGGGGCAATGAGCAGTTCTTC
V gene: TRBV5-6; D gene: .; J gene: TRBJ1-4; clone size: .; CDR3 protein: CASSLTPDGVTNEKLFF; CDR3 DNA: TGTGCCAGCAGCTTAACCCCCGACGGGGTAACTAATGAAAAACTGTTTTTT
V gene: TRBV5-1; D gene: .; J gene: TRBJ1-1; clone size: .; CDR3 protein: CASSMQGNTEAFF; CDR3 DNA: TGCGCCAGCAGCATGCAGGGGAACACTGAAGCTTTCTTT
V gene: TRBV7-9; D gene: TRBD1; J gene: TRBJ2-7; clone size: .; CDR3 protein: CASSLPGQEPSREQYF; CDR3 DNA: TGTGCCAGCAGCTTACCCGGACAGGAGCCTTCGCGGGAGCAGTACTTC
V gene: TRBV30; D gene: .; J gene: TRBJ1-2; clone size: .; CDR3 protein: CAWGPGHLNPNYGYTF; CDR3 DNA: TGTGCCTGGGGTCCGGGACACCTGAATCCTAACTATGGCTACACCTTC
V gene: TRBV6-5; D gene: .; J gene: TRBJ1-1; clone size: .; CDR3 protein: CASSYLDSTEAFF; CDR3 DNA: TGTGCCAGCAGTTACTTGGACAGCACTGAAGCTTTCTTT
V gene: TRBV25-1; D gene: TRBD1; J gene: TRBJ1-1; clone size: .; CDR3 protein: CASSAWTGNMNTEAFF; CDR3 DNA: TGTGCCAGCAGTGCCTGGACAGGGAATATGAACACTGAAGCTTTCTTT
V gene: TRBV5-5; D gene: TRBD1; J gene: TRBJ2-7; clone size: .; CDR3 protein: CASSLAGQGVYEQYF; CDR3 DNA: TGTGCCAGCAGCTTGGCGGGACAGGGGGTCTACGAGCAGTACTTC
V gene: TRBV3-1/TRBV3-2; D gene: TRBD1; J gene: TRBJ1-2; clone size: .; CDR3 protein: CASSQREPGQGSFGYTF; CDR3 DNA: TGTGCCAGCAGCCAACGCGAACCAGGACAGGGGTCTTTTGGCTACACCTTC
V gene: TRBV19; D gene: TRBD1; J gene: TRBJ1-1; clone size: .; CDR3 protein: CASSIGTGGENTEAFF; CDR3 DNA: TGTGCCAGTAGTATAGGGACAGGGGGCGAGAACACTGAAGCTTTCTTT
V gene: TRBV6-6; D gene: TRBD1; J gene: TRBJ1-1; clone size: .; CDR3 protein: CASSRPTGMSSEAFF; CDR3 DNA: TGTGCCAGCAGCCGACCGACAGGGATGTCCTCTGAAGCTTTCTTT
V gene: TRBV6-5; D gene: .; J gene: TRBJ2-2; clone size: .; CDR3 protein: CASSYGGFGDTGELFF; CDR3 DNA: TGTGCCAGCAGTTACGGGGGGTTTGGTGACACCGGGGAGCTGTTTTTT